The clone carrying this T cell receptor beta chain was seen a few times. Its specificity is unknown. This specimen belongs to a study of cytomegalovirus exposure and HLA in healthy donors. Whole-study findings and limits: There were reportedly fewer N-insertions in an Asian-associated ancestry cluster than the approximately 640-donor mean, in a later analysis. For most TCR sequences rarity was the rule, although some public TCRs occurred in many donors.

The germline V gene encodes CDR1 MNHNS and CDR2 SASEGT. The CDR3 runs to 18 residues. With 6 bases clipped from V and 3 bases from J, the junction kept 9 bases outside the gene matches. PCR employed 60 Vbeta and 13 Jbeta primers. Profiled with immunoSEQ multiplex PCR; TCRdb holds only in-frame clones, not every one. The data contain roughly 150,000 clones, roughly 70% of them seen just once; the ten biggest clones take up less than 11%. Material for sequencing was PBMCs. This sequence was found in a man aged 25-45 years in good health and CMV-seropositive. V and J are TRBV6-1 and TRBJ2-6, with 12 nucleotides matching TRBD1. The CDR3 sequence is CASREQGTGGGGANVLTF. CDR3 nucleotide sequence: TGTGCCAGCAGGGAACAGGGGACAGGGGGCGGTGGGGCCAACGTCCTGACTTTC.